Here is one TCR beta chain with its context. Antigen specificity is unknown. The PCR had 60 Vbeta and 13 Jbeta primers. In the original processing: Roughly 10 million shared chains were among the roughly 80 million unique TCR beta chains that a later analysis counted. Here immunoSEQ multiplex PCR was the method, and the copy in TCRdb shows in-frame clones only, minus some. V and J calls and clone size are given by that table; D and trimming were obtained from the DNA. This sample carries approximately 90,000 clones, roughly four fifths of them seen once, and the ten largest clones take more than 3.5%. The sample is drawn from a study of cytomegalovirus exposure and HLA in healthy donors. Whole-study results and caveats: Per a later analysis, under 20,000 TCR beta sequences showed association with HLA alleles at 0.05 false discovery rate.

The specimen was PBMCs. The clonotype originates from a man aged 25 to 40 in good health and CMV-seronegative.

CDR3 coding DNA: TGTGCCAGCAGTTTACGTACTTCGCAACCCCAAGAGACCCAGTACTTC. This encodes CASSLRTSQPQETQYF. The rearrangement uses TRBV27 and TRBJ2-5; D gene ambiguous. The CDR3 has 16 residues. The V gene's germline CDR1 is MNHEY and CDR2 SMNVEV (reference sequence). V gave up 2 bases and J gave up 1 base, with 14 bases separating them.